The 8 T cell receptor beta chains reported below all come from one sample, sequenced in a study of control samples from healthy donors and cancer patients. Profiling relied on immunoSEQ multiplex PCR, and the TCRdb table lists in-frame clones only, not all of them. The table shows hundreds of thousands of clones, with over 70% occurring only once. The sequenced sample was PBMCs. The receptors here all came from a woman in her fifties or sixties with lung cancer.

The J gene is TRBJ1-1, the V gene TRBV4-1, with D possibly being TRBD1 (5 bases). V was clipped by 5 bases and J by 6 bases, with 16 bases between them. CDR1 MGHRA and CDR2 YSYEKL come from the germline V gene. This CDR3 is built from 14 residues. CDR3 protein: CASSFEPGAAEAFF. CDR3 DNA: TGCGCCAGCAGCTTCGAGCCCGGGGCCGCTGAAGCTTTCTTT.

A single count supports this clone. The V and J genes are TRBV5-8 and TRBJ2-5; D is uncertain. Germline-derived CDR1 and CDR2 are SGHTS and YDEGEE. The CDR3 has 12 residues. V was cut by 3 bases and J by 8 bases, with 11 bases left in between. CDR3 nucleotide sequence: TGTGCCAGCAGCTGGCCGAGTGAAACCCAGTACTTC. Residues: CASSWPSETQYF.

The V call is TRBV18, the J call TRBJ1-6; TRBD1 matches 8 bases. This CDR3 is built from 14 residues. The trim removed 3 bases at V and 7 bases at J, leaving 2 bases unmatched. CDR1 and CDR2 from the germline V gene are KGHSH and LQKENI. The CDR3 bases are TGTGCCAGCTCACCTGGACAGGGAAATTCACCCCTCCACTTT. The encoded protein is CASSPGQGNSPLHF.

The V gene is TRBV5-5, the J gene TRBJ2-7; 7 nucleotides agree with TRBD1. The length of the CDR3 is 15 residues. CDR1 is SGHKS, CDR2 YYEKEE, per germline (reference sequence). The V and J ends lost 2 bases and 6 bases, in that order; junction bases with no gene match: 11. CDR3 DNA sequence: TGTGCCAGCAGCTTCTTAACAGGGGTAGGTTCCGAGCAGTACTTC. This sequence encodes CASSFLTGVGSEQYF.

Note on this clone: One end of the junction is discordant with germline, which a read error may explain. CDR3 amino acids: CASSLQGAPYNEQFF. The CDR3 DNA follows: TGTGCTAGCAGCCTCCAGGGAGCTCCCTACAATGAGCAGTTCTTC. The V gene is TRBV7-7, the J gene TRBJ2-1; possibly TRBD1 or TRBD2 for D (5 bases each). The CDR3 loop spans 15 amino acids. CDR1 is SSHAT and CDR2 is FNYEAQ in the germline V gene (reference sequence).

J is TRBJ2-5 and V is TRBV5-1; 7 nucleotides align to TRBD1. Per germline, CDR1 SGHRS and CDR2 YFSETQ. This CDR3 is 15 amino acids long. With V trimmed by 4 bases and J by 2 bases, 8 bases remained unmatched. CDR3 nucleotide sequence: TGCGCCAGCAGCCTTGGGACAGCTAATCAAGAGACCCAGTACTTC. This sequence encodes CASSLGTANQETQYF.

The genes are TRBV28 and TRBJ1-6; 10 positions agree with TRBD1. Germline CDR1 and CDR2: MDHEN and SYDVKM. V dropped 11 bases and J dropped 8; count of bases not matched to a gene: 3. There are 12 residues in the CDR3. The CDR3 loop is CAGQGVHSPLHF. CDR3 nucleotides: TGTGCCGGACAGGGGGTACATTCACCCCTCCACTTT.

CDR3 residues: CASSVSYQGDGEGYTF. The CDR3 nucleotides read TGTGCCAGCAGCGTGTCCTATCAGGGGGACGGGGAAGGCTACACCTTC. J is TRBJ1-2 and V is TRBV9; 7 bases align to TRBD1. The CDR3 extends over 16 amino acids. Unmatched junction bases numbered 15, after V lost 2 bases and J lost 8 bases. Germline V lookup: CDR1 SGDLS, CDR2 YYNGEE.